These T cell receptor beta chains were read from a single sample in a study of CD4 and CD8 cells across lung adenocarcinoma regions. A single record per CDR3 protein comes from TCRdb applying MiXCR to the PCR reads. The table lists approximately 24,000 distinct CDR3 sequences, 40% to 50% of them singletons, with around 50% in the top ten. Sequenced material: CD8+ T cells from the center of a lung tumor. The receptor source for this set is a male donor with lung adenocarcinoma. The CD4 and CD8 labels of this study may be unreliable. Both conserved end residues are part of each CDR3. D genes are given only for firm matches. Not all rows give a size; the values are once, few, many and, for expanded clones, a class.

14	medium-sized	NA	TRBJ2-1	TRBV27	CASSLRPSGNEQFF	TGTGCCAGCAGTCTCCGTCCCTCGGGCAATGAGCAGTTCTTC
18	NA	TRBD2	TRBJ2-5	TRBV4-1	CASSQEGPTSGGQETQYF	TGCGCCAGCAGCCAAGAAGGTCCGACTAGCGGGGGACAAGAGACCCAGTACTTC
15	NA	TRBD2	TRBJ2-1	TRBV12-3/TRBV12-4	CASSFEAGATNEQFF	TGTGCCAGCAGTTTCGAAGCGGGAGCGACCAATGAGCAGTTCTTC
11	NA	NA	TRBJ1-1	TRBV12-3/TRBV12-4	CASSFVGEAFF	TGTGCCAGCAGTTTTGTGGGTGAAGCTTTCTTT
15	NA	NA	TRBJ1-1	TRBV6-5	CASSYRTLPDTEAFF	TGTGCCAGCAGTTACCGGACACTCCCGGACACTGAAGCTTTCTTT
14	NA	NA	TRBJ2-7	TRBV6-1	CASNSHSDSYEQYF	TGTGCCAGCAACAGCCACAGCGACTCCTACGAGCAGTACTTC
14	NA	TRBD1	TRBJ2-2	TRBV27	CASRGQGETGELFF	TGTGCCAGCAGGGGACAGGGGGAGACCGGGGAGCTGTTTTTT
14	NA	NA	TRBJ2-5	TRBV11-2	CAGSGDRSQETQYF	TGTGCCGGCAGCGGAGACCGGAGCCAAGAGACGCAGTACTTT
17	NA	TRBD2	TRBJ2-3	TRBV12-3/TRBV12-4	CASSEGLAGGDPETQYF	TGTGCCAGTAGTGAGGGTCTAGCGGGAGGTGACCCAGAGACGCAGTACTTT
13	NA	NA	TRBJ2-3	TRBV5-1	CASKGLFTDTQYF	TGCGCCAGCAAGGGACTCTTCACAGATACGCAGTATTTT
12	many	NA	TRBJ2-7	TRBV7-9	CASSLAGDEQYF	TGTGCCAGCAGCTTAGCGGGGGACGAGCAGTACTTC
18	few	TRBD2	TRBJ2-4	TRBV28	CASSLSRAGGSLKNIQYF	TGTGCCAGCAGTTTGTCCCGAGCGGGGGGGTCCTTAAAAAACATTCAGTACTTC
13	many	TRBD1	TRBJ1-1	TRBV10-1	CANPTGLHYVAFF	TGCGCCAACCCGACAGGGCTCCACTATGTAGCTTTCTTT
14	NA	NA	TRBJ1-3	TRBV6-1	CASSEAQALNTIYF	TGTGCCAGCAGTGAGGCTCAGGCCCTGAACACCATATATTTT
16	NA	NA	TRBJ2-5	TRBV6-5	CASSYELYRVQETQYF	TGTGCCAGCAGTTACGAATTATACAGGGTCCAAGAGACCCAGTACTTC
14	many	NA	TRBJ1-1	TRBV10-1	CASSPGRLNTEAFF	TGCGCCAGCAGCCCGGGACGCCTGAACACTGAAGCTTTCTTT
17	NA	TRBD2	TRBJ2-3	TRBV9	CASSVVTSGSRGDTQYF	TGTGCCAGCAGCGTAGTCACTAGCGGGAGTAGAGGAGATACGCAGTATTTT
14	NA	NA	TRBJ2-4	TRBV6-1	CASKGLLAKDTQYF	TGTGCCAGCAAGGGACTGCTAGCCAAAGACACGCAGTACTTC
13	few	NA	TRBJ2-3	TRBV7-9	CASSLRDTDTQYF	TGTGCCAGCAGTCTCCGGGATACAGATACGCAGTATTTT
14	few	NA	TRBJ2-1	TRBV6-1	CASIGGNLGNEQFF	TGTGCCAGCATTGGAGGGAACTTAGGCAATGAGCAGTTCTTC
13	few	TRBD2	TRBJ2-1	TRBV9	CASSFAGEGEQFF	TGTGCCAGCAGCTTTGCGGGAGAGGGTGAGCAGTTCTTC
14	NA	TRBD2	TRBJ2-3	TRBV6-4	CASSDSGLIDTQYF	TGTGCCAGCAGTGACTCGGGACTAATAGATACGCAGTATTTT
17	NA	NA	TRBJ2-4	TRBV6-5	CASSSTGHTFGLHEQYF	TGTGCCAGCAGTTCGACGGGCCACACCTTCGGTCTTCATGAGCAGTACTTC
14	NA	NA	TRBJ2-1	TRBV15	CATSRARPNNEQFF	TGTGCCACCAGCAGAGCCCGGCCGAACAATGAGCAGTTCTTC
15	NA	NA	TRBJ2-1	TRBV12-3/TRBV12-4	CASSFRETGANVQSF	TGTGCCAGCAGCTTCCGGGAGACTGGGGCCAACGTCCAGTCCTTC
15	medium-sized	TRBD2	TRBJ2-7	TRBV27	CASGKTASGSYEQYF	TGTGCCAGCGGCAAGACGGCTAGCGGGTCCTACGAGCAGTACTTC
14	many	NA	TRBJ2-5	TRBV6-1	CASSTSGGRETQYF	TGTGCCAGCAGTACCTCCGGGGGCAGGGAGACCCAGTACTTC
13	NA	NA	TRBJ1-6	TRBV6-1	CASSGQMNSPLHF	TGTGCCAGCAGTGGACAGATGAATTCACCCCTCCACTTT
16	NA	NA	TRBJ2-3	TRBV15	CATRELRVVSTDTQYF	TGTGCCACCAGAGAATTGAGGGTAGTCAGCACAGATACACAGTATTTT
13	many	NA	TRBJ2-7	TRBV6-4	CASTSPHSYEQYF	TGTGCCAGCACCTCACCGCATTCCTACGAGCAGTACTTC
15	NA	TRBD1	TRBJ2-3	TRBV6-1	CASSEGTPNTGAQYF	TGTGCCAGCAGTGAGGGAACCCCGAACACAGGGGCGCAGTATTTT
13	few	NA	TRBJ2-3	TRBV27	CASSYPRGNTQYF	TGTGCCAGCAGTTATCCAAGGGGGAATACGCAGTATTTT
13	NA	TRBD2	TRBJ2-1	TRBV6-1	CASSENLAGNKYF	TGTGCCAGCAGTGAAAATCTAGCGGGGAACAAGTACTTC
17	few	TRBD1	TRBJ2-5	TRBV6-1	CASPTGMLGKHEETQYF	TGTGCCAGCCCGACAGGGATGCTGGGCAAGCATGAGGAGACCCAGTACTTC
16	NA	NA	TRBJ2-3	TRBV5-1	CASGGQRGRGKDTQYF	TGCGCCAGCGGCGGCCAACGGGGGCGGGGCAAAGATACGCAGTATTTC
14	NA	TRBD2	TRBJ2-1	TRBV10-2	CASKPAGRVETQFF	TGCGCCAGCAAACCAGCGGGGAGGGTGGAGACCCAGTTCTTC
18	NA	TRBD2	TRBJ2-5	TRBV6-1	CASSDAGSGGGVPETQYF	TGTGCCAGCAGTGACGCGGGTTCGGGGGGGGGTGTCCCAGAGACCCAGTACTTC
13	few	NA	TRBJ2-3	TRBV7-2	CASTYHAGDTQYF	TGTGCCAGCACCTACCACGCGGGAGATACGCAGTATTTT
15	NA	NA	TRBJ2-1	TRBV7-2	CASSLGSTVAYEQFF	TGTGCCAGCAGCTTAGGGAGCACAGTCGCCTACGAGCAGTTCTTC
14	NA	NA	TRBJ2-1	TRBV20-1	CSARSGAAYNEQFF	TGCAGTGCTCGCTCCGGTGCCGCCTACAATGAGCAGTTCTTC
16	NA	TRBD2	TRBJ2-1	TRBV3-1	CASSQDRSGGFREQFF	TGTGCCAGCAGCCAAGATAGGTCGGGGGGGTTTAGAGAGCAGTTCTTC
16	many	NA	TRBJ2-1	TRBV12-3/TRBV12-4	CASSFNPLEGTNEQFF	TGTGCCAGCAGTTTCAACCCCCTAGAGGGGACGAATGAGCAGTTCTTC
14	NA	NA	TRBJ2-5	TRBV25-1	CASSGGRFGDTQYF	TGTGCCAGCTCCGGGGGACGCTTCGGAGACACCCAGTACTTC
13	NA	NA	TRBJ2-1	TRBV30	CAWRWGRHNEQFF	TGTGCCTGGAGGTGGGGCCGCCACAATGAGCAGTTCTTC
14	NA	TRBD2	TRBJ2-7	TRBV10-1	CASSSGLAAYEQYF	TGCGCCAGCAGCTCGGGACTAGCCGCCTACGAGCAGTACTTC
16	NA	NA	TRBJ2-5	TRBV6-1	CASRGAGTGVGETQYF	TGTGCCAGCAGGGGAGCCGGGACCGGGGTCGGGGAGACCCAGTACTTC
16	NA	NA	TRBJ2-4	TRBV6-1	CASAGLGGRDQETQYF	TGTGCCAGCGCTGGGCTCGGGGGCCGGGACCAGGAGACCCAGTATTTC
14	many	NA	TRBJ2-7	TRBV6-1	CASSKTVGAYEQYF	TGTGCCAGCAGCAAGACGGTGGGGGCCTACGAGCAGTACTTC
15	NA	TRBD1	TRBJ2-5	TRBV12-3/TRBV12-4	CASSSGQGLGETQYF	TGTGCCAGCAGTTCTGGACAGGGGTTGGGAGAGACCCAGTACTTC
14	NA	TRBD2	TRBJ2-1	TRBV6-1	CVSTGTSGYNEQFF	TGTGTCAGCACCGGGACTAGCGGCTACAATGAGCAGTTCTTC
15	medium-sized	TRBD2	TRBJ2-1	TRBV7-2	CASSPSSGRYNEQFF	TGTGCCAGCAGCCCGTCTAGCGGGAGGTACAATGAGCAGTTCTTC
17	NA	NA	TRBJ1-6	TRBV6-1	CASSGKDGSSYNSPLHF	TGTGCCAGCAGTGGAAAAGACGGTAGCTCCTATAATTCACCCCTCCACTTT
14	few	NA	TRBJ1-1	TRBV14	CASSHGGQGTEAFF	TGTGCCAGCAGCCATGGGGGGCAGGGCACTGAAGCTTTCTTT
15	NA	NA	TRBJ2-5	TRBV27	CAGGLGGGGEETQYF	TGTGCCGGGGGTCTCGGGGGCGGCGGCGAAGAGACGCAGTACTTC
17	NA	NA	TRBJ2-5	TRBV4-1	CASCPGSGGGDPETQYF	TGCGCCAGCTGCCCGGGGAGTGGGGGCGGGGACCCAGAGACCCAGTACTTC